This passage covers 7 T cell receptor beta chains from one sample sequenced in a study of OX40 agonist ivuxolimab in advanced cancers. Here immunoSEQ multiplex PCR was the method, and the copy in TCRdb shows in-frame clones only, minus some. The sample consists of roughly 70,000 clones, approximately 86% of them appearing once. Sequences were derived from CD4+ or CD8+ T cells sorted from blood, sampled in a trial of the OX40 agonist ivuxolimab. These receptors all come from an adult with an advanced solid tumor such as melanoma, head and neck, liver or kidney cancer.

The chain has TRBV5-1 and TRBJ2-5, with a possible D match to TRBD2 (5 bases). This CDR3 region has 13 residues. Germline lookup yields CDR1 SGHRS and CDR2 YFSETQ. The V and J ends lost 3 bases and 5 bases respectively, with 11 bases between them. The CDR3 sequence is CASSSRGDETQYF. The CDR3 region has the DNA TGCGCCAGCAGCTCCCGGGGAGACGAGACCCAGTACTTC.

This clone was picked up a small number of times. The rearrangement links TRBV18 to TRBJ2-5; 7 bases agree with TRBD1. The CDR3 spans 14 residues. The germline V gene has CDR1 KGHSH and CDR2 LQKENI. Germline trimming cut 5 bases from V and 2 bases from J; bases unmatched to any gene: 5. The CDR3: CASSGTAFQETQYF. CDR3 in DNA: TGTGCCAGCTCAGGGACAGCTTTTCAAGAGACCCAGTACTTC.

The V call is TRBV11-3, the J call TRBJ1-3; TRBD1 is a possible D gene (6 bases). The CDR3 is 14 amino acids. The V end lost 4 bases, the J end lost 1 base, and 8 bases lay between the germline ends. Germline CDR1 and CDR2: SGHNT and YENEEA. The CDR3 DNA is TGTGCCAGCAGCTCAGGGGATTCTGGAAACACCATATATTTT. Encoded protein: CASSSGDSGNTIYF.

The chain employs TRBV10-2 and TRBJ1-5; D is unclear. This CDR3 comprises 14 residues. Looked up from germline, CDR1 is WSHSY and CDR2 is SAAADI. V lost 6 bases, J lost 4 bases, and 13 bases lay in between. As DNA, the CDR3 is TGCGCCAGCAGCCGAGGACGGGAAAATCAGCCCCAGCATTTT. This translates into CASSRGRENQPQHF.

The gene calls are TRBV7-2 and TRBJ2-1, with D perhaps matching TRBD2 (5 bases). This CDR3 has 13 residues. Trimming stripped 5 bases from V and 1 base from J, with 6 bases between. Looked up from germline, CDR1 is SGHTA and CDR2 is FQGNSA. The CDR3: CASSRGSYNEQFF. CDR3 nucleotides: TGTGCCAGCAGCCGGGGATCCTACAATGAGCAGTTCTTC.

The chain joins TRBV9 to TRBJ1-1; 10 nucleotides align to TRBD1. V lost 3 bases and J lost 6; bases outside the gene matches: 5. Per germline, CDR1 SGDLS and CDR2 YYNGEE. CDR3 length equals 14 residues. The CDR3 bases are TGTGCCAGCAGCGGACAGGGGGCTTCCTCTGAAGCTTTCTTT. Translating gives CASSGQGASSEAFF.

This chain joins TRBV28 and TRBJ2-7; 8 positions agree with TRBD2. Losses at the gene ends were 4 bases for V and 3 bases for J; bases not matched to a gene: 14. This CDR3 spans 17 amino acids. Germline lookup yields CDR1 MDHEN and CDR2 SYDVKM. CDR3 sequence: CASSYPREGGLGYEQYF. DNA of the CDR3: TGTGCCAGCAGTTATCCCCGGGAGGGAGGGTTAGGCTACGAGCAGTACTTC.